This T cell receptor beta chain was captured by sequencing in a study of blood T cell repertoires in COVID-19. Across the whole study: COVID-19 samples collected from the United States, Italy and Spain covered acute and convalescent phases. Sample material is recorded as cDNA or gDNA derived from T cells, B-cell-depleted T cells, or PBMCs.

Per germline, CDR1 SGHNT and CDR2 YENEEA. This CDR3 region has 20 residues. The V segment lost 1 base and the J segment 2 bases; nucleotides outside the gene matches: 12. TCRdb's table, derived via immunoSEQ multiplex PCR, lists solely in-frame clones and lacks some. The sample shows more than 200,000 clones, more than 70% of them seen only once. Sequenced sample: peripheral blood. The chain combines TRBV11-3 with TRBJ2-5; 14 bases map to TRBD2. This sequence was found in a man aged 35-49 years with active or convalescent COVID-19. In nucleotides, the CDR3 is TGTGCCAGCAGCTTAGGGATCTGGACTAGCGGGAGGATCGCTCAAGAGACCCAGTACTTC. This encodes CASSLGIWTSGRIAQETQYF.